Below, one T cell receptor beta chain is given with its context. The antigen is not known. The data belong to a study of shared clonotypes between healthy human individuals. Study-level findings and limits: In having few donors, the study represented limited genetic and exposure-history diversity. Incomplete sequencing of sorted subsets was indicated by rarefaction despite large depth.

The naive CD8 population came from CD45RO-negative cells selected for CCR7, without terminally differentiated effector memory CD45RA+ cells. Donors were healthy HIV-negative adults without recently reported acute infections or vaccinations. V gave up 1 base and J gave up 4 bases, with 9 bases separating them. From germline, CDR1 is SGHDT and CDR2 YYEEEE. The CDR3 runs to 14 residues. Generated by immunoSEQ multiplex PCR, the TCRdb table keeps only in-frame clones and is missing some. This table has approximately 810,000 clones, roughly 92% appearing once. The chain recombines TRBV5-6 with TRBJ1-5, with D perhaps TRBD1 (6 bases). The material sequenced was naive CD8+ T cells sorted from blood. The TCR was taken from a man younger than 45 in good health. The CDR3 protein is CASSLKQGNQPQHF. The CDR3 bases are TGTGCCAGCAGCTTGAAGCAGGGGAATCAGCCCCAGCATTTT.